The entry that follows covers one T cell receptor beta chain sequence. These data are taken from a study of blood T cell repertoires in COVID-19. Background on the study: T cells, B-cell-depleted T cells, or PBMCs provided the cDNA or gDNA that served as material.

Original data processing: Estimates of nucleated cell counts were drawn from the amplification of reference gene primers. Using immunoSEQ multiplex PCR, the repertoire was profiled, and TCRdb retains in-frame clones only, with some absent. V and J calls and clone size are as listed in that table; D and trimming were resolved from the DNA. The data show tens of thousands of clones, roughly 90% seen once. V dropped 1 base and J dropped 3; count of bases not matched to a gene: 9. Germline V gene sequence: CDR1 KGHSH, CDR2 LQKENI. This CDR3 is 17 amino acids long. The material sequenced was peripheral blood. This clonotype was sampled from a human donor in a cohort sampled during active COVID-19. The chain uses TRBV18 and TRBJ2-3, with 8 bases matching TRBD2. CDR3 nucleotides: TGTGCCAGCTCACCACTGGAGAAAGCGGGAGTAACAGATACGCAGTATTTT. This sequence encodes CASSPLEKAGVTDTQYF.